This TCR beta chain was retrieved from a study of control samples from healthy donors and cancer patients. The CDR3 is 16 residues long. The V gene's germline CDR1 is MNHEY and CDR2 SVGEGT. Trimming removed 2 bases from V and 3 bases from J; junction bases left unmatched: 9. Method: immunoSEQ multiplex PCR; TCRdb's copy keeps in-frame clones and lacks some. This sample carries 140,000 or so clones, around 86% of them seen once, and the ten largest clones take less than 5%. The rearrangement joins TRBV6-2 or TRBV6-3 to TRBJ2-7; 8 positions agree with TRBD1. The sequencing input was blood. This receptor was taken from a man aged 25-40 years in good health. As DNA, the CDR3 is TGTGCCAGCAGTTACAAACAGGGGGGACAGAGCTACGAGCAGTACTTC. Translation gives CASSYKQGGQSYEQYF.